A single sample gave rise to the 20 T cell receptor beta chains below, sequenced in a study of blood T cell repertoires in COVID-19. The method was immunoSEQ multiplex PCR; TCRdb's version includes in-frame clones alone and lacks a portion of them. The sample holds some 350,000 clones, 80% to 90% seen once. Input material: PBMCs or T cells enriched from blood (not recorded which). These receptors originate from a man aged 25 to 45 who had recovered from COVID-19.

The genes are TRBV28 and TRBJ2-7; 7 positions match TRBD1. CDR3 length: 14 residues. V shed 7 bases and J 5 bases; nucleotides not matched to a gene: 11. Germline V lookup: CDR1 MDHEN, CDR2 SYDVKM. CDR3 residues: CASIPGQPPNEQYF. The CDR3 DNA reads as TGTGCCAGCATCCCGGGACAGCCTCCCAACGAGCAGTACTTC.

The chain is built from TRBV10-3 and TRBJ1-2; D not certain. The CDR3 extends over 14 amino acids. The V end lost 0 bases, the J end lost 4 bases, and 9 bases lay between the germline ends. Looked up from germline, CDR1 is ENHRY and CDR2 is SYGVKD. CDR3 sequence reads: CAISESKTSYGYTF. CDR3 DNA: TGTGCCATCAGTGAGTCGAAGACAAGCTATGGCTACACCTTC.

The chain couples TRBV18 to TRBJ2-7; 7 bases line up with TRBD1. This CDR3 is 12 amino acids long. Germline CDR1 reads KGHSH; CDR2 reads LQKENI. Unmatched junction bases numbered 2, after V lost 3 bases and J lost 6 bases. The CDR3 loop reads CASSPAGGEQYF. The CDR3 nucleotides read TGTGCCAGCTCACCGGCAGGGGGCGAGCAGTACTTC.

This rearrangement joins TRBV11-2 to TRBJ1-2; no definite D call. V dropped 5 bases and J dropped 3 bases, with 16 bases sitting between them. Germline V gives CDR1 SGHAT, CDR2 FQNNGV. CDR3 length: 15 amino acids. The CDR3 loop reads CASSQSGYWDYGYTF. The CDR3 coding sequence is TGTGCCAGCAGCCAGTCGGGATACTGGGACTATGGCTACACCTTC.

The table lists this clone with a count of one. This sequence joins TRBV21-1 and TRBJ2-1; the DNA was not compared with TRBD2, the D call given in the table. TRBV21-1 is a listed pseudogene. The CDR3 contains 18 residues. DNA of the CDR3: TGTGCCAGCCCAATGTCAGGACTAGCGGGAGACTCCTACAATGAGCAGTTCTTC. Protein: CASPMSGLAGDSYNEQFF.

The chain uses TRBV4-1 and TRBJ2-2, with 7 bases fitting TRBD1. This CDR3 spans 17 amino acids. V dropped 0 bases and J dropped 1; count of bases not matched to a gene: 5. Germline CDR1 and CDR2: MGHRA and YSYEKL. This CDR3 reads CASSQETGTVNTGELFF. The CDR3 region has the DNA TGCGCCAGCAGCCAAGAGACTGGGACAGTGAACACCGGGGAGCTGTTTTTT.

The rearrangement joins TRBV5-4 to TRBJ2-3; D not resolved. Trimming left V 2 bases short and J 6 bases short, with 16 bases between. This CDR3 has 15 amino acids. The germline V gene encodes CDR1 SGHNT and CDR2 YYREEE (reference sequence). The CDR3 DNA reads as TGTGCCAGCAGCTTAGACTCTTCTTCCGGGGATACGCAGTATTTT. Amino acids: CASSLDSSSGDTQYF. The complete variable domain, with remaining parts taken from reference TRBV5-4 and TRBJ2-3, reads ETGVTQSPTHLIKTRGQQVTLRCSSQSGHNTVSWYQQALGQGPQFIFQYYREEENGRGNFPPRFSGLQFPNYSSELNVNALELDDSALYLCASSLDSSSGDTQYFGPGTRLTVL.

CDR3 amino acids: CATINRGVTEAFF. In DNA form, the CDR3 reads TGTGCCACCATCAACAGGGGAGTCACTGAAGCTTTCTTT. The chain uses TRBV24-1 and TRBJ1-1; 7 bases fit TRBD1. The V and J ends lost 8 bases and 4 bases, in that order; junction bases with no gene match: 6. Germline-derived CDR1 and CDR2 are KGHDR and SFDVKD. This CDR3 comprises 13 residues.

J is TRBJ2-5 and V is TRBV5-1; TRBD2 is a possible D gene (6 bases). V shed 2 bases and J shed 5 bases, with 19 bases lying between them. The CDR3 length is 16 residues. Germline V gene data show CDR1 as SGHRS and CDR2 as YFSETQ. The CDR3 DNA reads TGCGCCAGCAGCTTAGGAGGTGCGTCAGGGAGGGAGACCCAGTACTTC. Translation: CASSLGGASGRETQYF.

The chain links TRBV9 to TRBJ1-3, with D possibly TRBD1 on 5 matching bases. V lost 0 bases and J 0 bases, leaving 13 bases between the germline ends. The CDR3 extends over 17 amino acids. Germline V gives CDR1 SGDLS, CDR2 YYNGEE. The CDR3 sequence is CASSVDSGHFSGNTIYF. DNA of the CDR3: TGTGCCAGCAGCGTAGACTCCGGACACTTCTCTGGAAACACCATATATTTT. The complete variable domain, with remaining parts taken from reference TRBV9 and TRBJ1-3, reads DSGVTQTPKHLITATGQRVTLRCSPRSGDLSVYWYQQSLDQGLQFLIQYYNGEERAKGNILERFSAQQFPDLHSELNLSSLELGDSALYFCASSVDSGHFSGNTIYFGEGSWLTVV.

The rearrangement joins TRBV28 to TRBJ2-1; 10 bases line up with TRBD2. CDR3 length: 17 amino acids. The germline CDR1 and CDR2 sequences are MDHEN and SYDVKM. J lost 8 bases, V lost 4 bases, and 14 bases had no gene match. CDR3 residues: CASSSYGRTSGYHEQFF. DNA of the CDR3: TGTGCCAGCAGTTCCTACGGAAGGACTAGCGGTTATCATGAGCAGTTCTTC.

J is TRBJ1-5 and V is TRBV19; D ambiguous. The germline V gene has CDR1 LNHDA and CDR2 SQIVND (reference sequence). This CDR3 has 14 residues. V dropped 7 bases and J dropped 0 bases, with 10 bases sitting between them. The CDR3 region has the DNA TGTGCCAGTAAGTTATCCTATAGCAATCAGCCCCAGCATTTT. This encodes CASKLSYSNQPQHF.

This rearrangement joins TRBV5-4 to TRBJ2-2, with D possibly TRBD2 on 6 matching bases. Trimming shortened V by 4 bases and J by 0 bases, and 13 bases separated the two germline ends. CDR1 is SGHNT, CDR2 YYREEE, per germline (reference sequence). This CDR3 comprises 16 residues. CDR3 residues: CASSPHGGPNTGELFF. Written as DNA, the CDR3 is TGTGCCAGCAGCCCGCATGGAGGGCCGAACACCGGGGAGCTGTTTTTT.

The CDR3 loop is CASSGDRGAFF. The CDR3, as DNA: TGTGCCAGCAGTGGGGACAGGGGTGCTTTCTTT. The genes are TRBV28 and TRBJ1-1, with 10 bases matching TRBD1. Germline V lookup: CDR1 MDHEN, CDR2 SYDVKM. CDR3 size: 11 residues. The junction had 2 bases not matched to a gene; V was cut back by 5 bases and J by 11 bases.

The chain couples TRBV3-1 (or the pseudogene TRBV3-2) to TRBJ2-2; possible D gene TRBD2, 6 bases. Looked up from germline, CDR1 is LGHDT and CDR2 is YNNKEL (reference sequence). V lost 7 bases and J lost 6, with 9 bases in between. The CDR3 spans 12 residues. CDR3 in DNA: TGTGCCAGCACCTGGGGGGCCGGGGAGCTGTTTTTT. This encodes CASTWGAGELFF.

This chain connects TRBV14 to TRBJ2-7; 8 bases align to TRBD1. The CDR3 loop spans 15 amino acids. CDR1 SGHDN and CDR2 FVKESK come from the germline V gene. The ends lost 1 base at V and 4 bases at J; junction bases unmatched: 6. The CDR3 here is CASSQGTGRVYEQYF. CDR3 DNA sequence: TGTGCCAGCAGCCAAGGGACAGGGAGAGTATACGAGCAGTACTTC. The variable domain in full, completed from reference TRBV14 and TRBJ2-7, reads EAGVTQFPSHSVIEKGQTVTLRCDPISGHDNLYWYRRVMGKEIKFLLHFVKESKQDESGMPNNRFLAERTGGTYSTLKVQPAELEDSGVYFCASSQGTGRVYEQYFGPGTRLTVT.

V usage is TRBV19 and J usage is TRBJ2-3, with TRBD2 matching 11 bases. J gave up 1 base and V 5 bases, and 8 bases lay outside the gene matches. There are 17 residues in the CDR3. The germline CDR1 and CDR2 sequences are LNHDA and SQIVND (reference sequence). The CDR3 is CASSVTHSGGGTDTQYF. Written as DNA, the CDR3 is TGTGCCAGTAGTGTCACGCATAGCGGGGGGGGCACAGATACGCAGTATTTT.

The genes are TRBV7-9 and TRBJ2-7; 11 bases match TRBD2. The germline gives CDR1 SEHNR, CDR2 FQNEAQ (reference sequence). This CDR3 comprises 15 residues. V was pared by 2 bases and J by 5 bases, with 5 bases of the junction left unmatched. CDR3 loop: CASSLFTSGGDEQYF. The CDR3 nucleotides are TGTGCCAGCAGCTTATTCACTAGCGGGGGAGACGAGCAGTACTTC. Full variable domain (rest looked up from reference TRBV7-9 and TRBJ2-7): DTGVSQNPRHKITKRGQNVTFRCDPISEHNRLYWYRQTLGQGPEFLTYFQNEAQLEKSRLLSDRFSAERPKGSFSTLEIQRTEQGDSAMYLCASSLFTSGGDEQYFGPGTRLTVT.

The genes are TRBV6-6 and TRBJ1-2; D is unclear. V lost 1 base to trimming and J lost 2 bases, with 14 bases between them. Germline values: CDR1 MNHNY, CDR2 SVGAGI (reference sequence). The CDR3 has 16 amino acids. The CDR3: CASSYLAGLLNYGYTF. DNA of the CDR3: TGTGCCAGCAGTTACTTGGCAGGCTTACTGAACTATGGCTACACCTTC.

The rearrangement uses TRBV9 and TRBJ1-2, with 7 bases fitting TRBD1. The V gene end was trimmed by 2 bases and the J gene end by 8 bases; junction bases not matched to a gene: 6. Germline V lookup: CDR1 SGDLS, CDR2 YYNGEE. This CDR3 is built from 13 residues. CDR3 residues: CASSVATGRGYTF. In nucleotides, the CDR3 is TGTGCCAGCAGCGTCGCGACAGGGCGGGGCTACACCTTC.